This is a list of T cell receptor beta chains from one sample in a study of T cell clones after liver transplantation. The protocol was immunoSEQ multiplex PCR, while the TCRdb copy is restricted to in-frame clones and leaves out a portion. The sample has 55,000 or so clones, roughly two thirds seen once. Sequencing was performed on CD4+ T cells from blood, taken before liver transplant. Source of these receptors: a human donor who received a liver transplant. Both conserved end residues are part of each CDR3. The order of the fields is D gene, V gene, J gene, clone size, CDR3 protein, CDR3 DNA. The D gene is left open where the match is weak. Only part of the rows carry a size: once, few, many, or a class if the clone is expanded.

>.|TRBV5-1|TRBJ1-6|.
CASRPSTGDFDSPLHF
TGCGCCAGCAGACCCTCCACGGGGGACTTCGATTCACCCCTCCACTTT
>TRBD2|TRBV6-1|TRBJ2-2|.
CASRGLAANTGELFF
TGTGCCAGCAGGGGACTAGCGGCGAACACCGGGGAGCTGTTTTTT
>.|TRBV27|TRBJ2-1|.
CASSEVTGSYNEQFF
TGTGCCAGCAGCGAAGTAACAGGCTCCTACAATGAGCAGTTCTTC
>TRBD2|TRBV7-8|TRBJ2-7|few
CASSLGFGLAGRSYEQYF
TGTGCCAGCAGCTTAGGTTTTGGACTAGCGGGGAGGAGCTACGAGCAGTACTTC
>.|TRBV7-9|TRBJ2-7|.
CASSLGASSYEQYF
TGTGCCAGCAGCTTGGGAGCCAGCTCCTACGAGCAGTACTTC
>.|TRBV5-3|TRBJ1-4|.
CARSLEQPNEKLFF
TGTGCCAGAAGCTTGGAACAGCCTAATGAAAAACTGTTTTTT
>TRBD1|TRBV30|TRBJ1-1|few
CAWGGTAWGMNTEAFF
TGTGCCTGGGGGGGGACAGCATGGGGAATGAACACTGAAGCTTTCTTT
>.|TRBV19|TRBJ1-6|few
CASSIDAEDSYNSPLHF
TGTGCCAGTAGTATAGACGCCGAGGACTCCTATAATTCACCCCTCCACTTT
>.|TRBV27|TRBJ2-1|.
CASSSNPLGGVGEQFF
TGTGCCAGCTCGTCCAACCCTCTGGGGGGTGTCGGTGAGCAGTTCTTC
>.|TRBV18|TRBJ2-7|few
CASSLGSGGQSYEQYF
TGTGCCAGCTCACTGGGGTCAGGGGGGCAGTCCTACGAGCAGTACTTC
>TRBD1|TRBV25-1|TRBJ1-1|.
CASSELGQEDTEAFF
TGTGCCAGCAGTGAACTGGGACAGGAGGACACTGAAGCTTTCTTT
>.|TRBV19|TRBJ2-7|.
CASSTIRDNEQYF
TGTGCCAGTAGTACAATCCGGGACAACGAGCAGTACTTC
>.|TRBV19|TRBJ1-2|.
CASRSTGTRSWGYTF
TGTGCCAGTAGATCGACCGGGACAAGGTCTTGGGGCTACACCTTC
>.|TRBV7-2|TRBJ2-7|.
CASSSRGTGRYEQYF
TGTGCCAGCAGCTCTCGGGGTACGGGAAGGTACGAGCAGTACTTC
>TRBD1|TRBV5-1|TRBJ2-3|.
CASSSPQGAGTDTQYF
TGCGCCAGCAGCTCCCCCCAGGGGGCTGGCACAGATACGCAGTATTTT
>.|TRBV25-1|TRBJ1-2|few
CASSENLGDGYTF
TGTGCCAGCAGTGAAAACCTAGGGGATGGCTACACCTTC
>TRBD1|TRBV5-1|TRBJ1-4|.
CASSLGQGAPNEKLFF
TGCGCCAGCAGCTTGGGACAGGGGGCGCCTAATGAAAAACTGTTTTTT